One sample yielded the 17 T cell receptor beta chains listed below, sequenced in a study of blood T cells in healthy people across ages (dated by TCRdb to the mid-2010s). The receptor library was made with 5' RACE. Sequencing was performed on an Illumina HiSeq 2500. The second PCR ran for roughly 7 to 11 cycles and used a J-beta primer mix along with a sample-barcoded 5' primer. Starting from the raw public reads, TCRdb applied fastp trimming at Q25, assembled clones with MiXCR and retained in-frame beta chains. For every CDR3 protein sequence, its rows merge into one entry that carries the most common genes and DNA. The sample records about 1.7 million distinct CDR3 sequences, 28% of which are singletons. Less than 9.5% of the sample is in the top ten clones. The specimen sequenced was blood. Source of these receptors: a woman aged 30 to 39 in good health.

Notes on this clonotype: A much larger clone lies a single base off, so this may be a read error. The V gene is TRBV6-5, the J gene TRBJ2-3; D remains ambiguous. The CDR3 has 14 amino acids. The germline CDR1 and CDR2 sequences are MNHEY and SVGAGI. Trimming removed 7 bases at V and 0 bases at J, with 11 bases between. The CDR3, as DNA: TGTGCCAGCAATGCGGAATTAAGCACAGATACGCAGTATTTT. Amino acid sequence: CASNAELSTDTQYF.

This clonotype was seen a few times. The J gene is TRBJ2-1, the V gene TRBV30; no definite D call. Between the trimmed V and J ends, which lost 5 bases and 10 bases, there was a span of 15 bases. CDR3 length: 12 residues. Germline CDR1 is GTSNPN and CDR2 is SVGIG (reference sequence). The CDR3 DNA is TGTGCCTGGGATCTTCTCAGGAGCGAGCAGTTCTTC. This sequence encodes CAWDLLRSEQFF.

This chain links TRBV7-2 with TRBJ1-1; D gene ambiguous. Germline CDR1 reads SGHTA; CDR2 reads FQGNSA. The CDR3 totals 13 residues. V was shortened by 5 bases and J by 4 bases, with 11 bases between the two germline ends. The CDR3 DNA is TGTGCCAGCAGCCCTGGTACGAGCACTGAAGCTTTCTTT. It translates to CASSPGTSTEAFF.

The CDR3 sequence is CASSPPWEGSYNEQFF. The CDR3 DNA sequence: TGCGCCAGCAGCCCCCCTTGGGAAGGCTCCTACAATGAGCAGTTCTTC. The chain carries TRBV5-1 and TRBJ2-1, with no clear D. V lost 4 bases and J lost 0, with 14 bases in between. Germline CDR1 and CDR2: SGHRS and YFSETQ. The CDR3 extends over 16 amino acids.

In this sample, this clonotype turned up many times. This CDR3 is CASRGGGEQYF. The CDR3 DNA follows: TGTGCCAGCAGGGGGGGTGGTGAGCAGTACTTC. This chain connects TRBV7-9 to TRBJ2-7, with a weak D call TRBD2 (6 bases). V lost 6 bases, J lost 7 bases, and 10 bases lay in between. Germline CDR1 and CDR2: SEHNR and FQNEAQ (reference sequence). CDR3 size: 11 residues.

In this sample, this clonotype turned up many times. The chain combines TRBV6-6 with TRBJ1-2; D unresolved. The CDR3 extends over 13 amino acids. The germline V gene encodes CDR1 MNHNY and CDR2 SVGAGI (reference sequence). Trimming left V 2 bases short and J 7 bases short, with 11 bases between. The CDR3 loop is CASSYEELGGYTF. Here the CDR3 DNA reads TGTGCCAGCAGTTACGAGGAGTTGGGTGGCTACACCTTC.

In this sample, this clonotype turned up many times. V usage is TRBV5-1 and J usage is TRBJ2-7; D is possibly TRBD1 or TRBD2 (5 bases each). V lost 3 bases, J lost 4 bases, and 17 bases lay in between. The CDR3 is 15 residues long. Germline loops: CDR1 SGHRS, CDR2 YFSETQ. Here the CDR3 reads CASSSTTPGPYEQYF. The CDR3 nucleotides are TGCGCCAGCAGCTCGACGACACCGGGACCTTACGAGCAGTACTTC.

V gene TRBV5-1 combines with J gene TRBJ2-5, with D possibly TRBD2 on 6 matching bases. Germline-derived CDR1 and CDR2 are SGHRS and YFSETQ. Between the trimmed V and J ends, which lost 5 bases and 2 bases, there was a span of 16 bases. This CDR3 region has 15 residues. The CDR3 loop is CASRAGTGGQETQYF. The CDR3 nucleotides read TGCGCCAGCAGGGCCGGGACTGGGGGACAAGAGACCCAGTACTTC.

This clonotype was seen at least ten times. The chain has TRBV6-6 and TRBJ2-7, with D uncertain. V was clipped by 10 bases and J by 0 bases, with 4 bases between them. Germline V gene lookup returns CDR1 MNHNY and CDR2 SVGAGI (reference sequence). The CDR3 extends over 10 amino acids. CDR3 protein: CATGSYEQYF. The CDR3 DNA follows: TGTGCCACCGGCTCCTACGAGCAGTACTTC.

In this sample, this clonotype turned up many times. The chain joins TRBV7-2 to TRBJ2-3, with a tentative D call TRBD2 (5 bases). CDR1 is SGHTA and CDR2 is FQGNSA in the germline V gene. CDR3 length: 13 residues. The V end lost 5 bases, the J end lost 6 bases, and 12 bases lay between the germline ends. As DNA, the CDR3 is TGTGCCAGCAGCCTTGGACTGCCGGATACGCAGTATTTT. Translated: CASSLGLPDTQYF.

This clonotype was counted only a few times. The chain has TRBV5-1 and TRBJ2-3; tentatively, D is TRBD1 (5 bases). CDR3 size: 15 residues. Trimming pared 3 bases from V and 4 bases from J, leaving 15 bases between. Germline assignment: CDR1 SGHRS and CDR2 YFSETQ. Here the CDR3 DNA reads TGCGCCAGCAGCTCGAAAGTCTTACAGGCAGATACGCAGTATTTT. It yields the protein CASSSKVLQADTQYF.

The J gene is TRBJ2-1, the V gene TRBV3-1; perhaps TRBD1 as D (5 bases). The CDR3 covers 14 residues. V shed 6 bases and J shed 5 bases, with 14 bases lying between them. CDR1 is LGHDT, CDR2 YNNKEL, per germline (reference sequence). The CDR3 here is CASSLLDSDNEQFF. CDR3 sequence (DNA): TGTGCCAGCAGTCTACTTGACAGCGACAATGAGCAGTTCTTC.

V usage is TRBV27 and J usage is TRBJ2-1, with a weak D call TRBD2 (6 bases). With the DNA end fitting TRBJ2-7 better, the J assignment may be wrong. The CDR3 totals 16 residues. CDR1 is MNHEY and CDR2 is SMNVEV in the germline V gene (reference sequence). CDR3 DNA: TGTGCCAGCAGCCTCTCCGGGGGACGAACCTACAATGAGCAGTACTTC. It translates to CASSLSGGRTYNEQYF.

The gene calls are TRBV14 and TRBJ1-5; no clear D. The CDR3 totals 13 residues. Trimming took off 0 bases at V and 3 bases at J, with 3 bases between the two ends. Germline lookup yields CDR1 SGHDN and CDR2 FVKESK. DNA of the CDR3: TGTGCCAGCAGCCAAGAGTTCAATCAGCCCCAGCATTTT. Protein product: CASSQEFNQPQHF.

The V and J genes are TRBV4-1 and TRBJ2-5; D is unclear. Per germline, CDR1 MGHRA and CDR2 YSYEKL. This CDR3 spans 13 amino acids. V was trimmed by 4 bases and J by 4 bases, leaving 10 bases between them. The CDR3 spells CASSPTAAETQYF. The CDR3 nucleotides read TGCGCCAGCAGCCCCACAGCAGCAGAGACCCAGTACTTC.

This clonotype was counted between two and nine times. The rearrangement uses TRBV3-1 and TRBJ1-2; D is uncertain. Germline lookup yields CDR1 LGHDT and CDR2 YNNKEL (reference sequence). V was clipped by 4 bases and J by 4 bases, with 10 bases between them. The CDR3 has 13 amino acids. As DNA, the CDR3 is TGTGCCAGCAGCCCTCACGAGGGCTATGGCTACACCTTC. It codes for CASSPHEGYGYTF.

Remarks on this clonotype: A read error may be the cause here, since a much bigger clone is one base away. This chain links TRBV20-1 with TRBJ2-1; 11 nucleotides line up with TRBD2. The CDR3 runs 15 residues. The ends lost 4 bases at V and 6 bases at J; junction bases unmatched: 8. The germline gives CDR1 DFQATT, CDR2 SNEGSKA (reference sequence). This CDR3 is CSAKEGTSGFNEQFF. The CDR3 nucleotides read TGCAGTGCTAAAGAAGGGACTAGCGGCTTCAATGAGCAGTTCTTC.